This TCR beta chain was observed in a study of T cells in localized non-small cell lung cancer. This clone has more than one count but fewer than ten. Only in-frame clones appear in the TCRdb table, and some are missing; sequencing was by immunoSEQ multiplex PCR. The sample holds about 25,000 clones, about 86% seen once. Trimming pared 1 base from V and 2 bases from J, leaving 6 bases between. Germline V gene sequence: CDR1 SGHTA, CDR2 FQGNSA. The CDR3 is made up of 13 amino acids. This sequence joins TRBV7-2 and TRBJ2-7; no firm D call. This TCR came from a male donor at least 60 years old with stage II squamous cell lung carcinoma. Sample: peripheral blood, taken before any cancer treatment. This chain's CDR3 is CASSLVVTYEQYF. In nucleotides, the CDR3 is TGTGCCAGCAGCTTAGTGGTCACCTACGAGCAGTACTTC.